This TCR beta chain came from a study of T-cell memory formation after mild COVID-19. This clonotype turned up a few times. The antigen is unknown. Overall study results and limits: Cross-reactive memory seemingly joined, as some responding clones were found in pre-infection memory.

Germline CDR1 and CDR2: MGHDK and SYGVNS. V shed 1 base, J shed 3 bases, and the junction held 4 bases outside the gene matches. This CDR3 is built from 15 residues. TCRdb called the 5' RACE reads again in MiXCR, with one record for every CDR3 protein. Found here are tens of thousands of distinct CDR3 sequences, around 16% of them singletons; the top ten hold approximately 40%. The receptor was derived from a man between 18 and 29 years old who had mild COVID-19 (a few samples of this study predate the infection). Cell type and time point are not known. Sequencing used PBMCs or a T cell subset sorted from them (not recorded which). The gene calls are TRBV25-1 and TRBJ2-3; 7 bases agree with TRBD2. The DNA for the CDR3 is TGTGCCAGCAGTGAATCACGGGGGGAAACAGATACGCAGTATTTT. Translation: CASSESRGETDTQYF.